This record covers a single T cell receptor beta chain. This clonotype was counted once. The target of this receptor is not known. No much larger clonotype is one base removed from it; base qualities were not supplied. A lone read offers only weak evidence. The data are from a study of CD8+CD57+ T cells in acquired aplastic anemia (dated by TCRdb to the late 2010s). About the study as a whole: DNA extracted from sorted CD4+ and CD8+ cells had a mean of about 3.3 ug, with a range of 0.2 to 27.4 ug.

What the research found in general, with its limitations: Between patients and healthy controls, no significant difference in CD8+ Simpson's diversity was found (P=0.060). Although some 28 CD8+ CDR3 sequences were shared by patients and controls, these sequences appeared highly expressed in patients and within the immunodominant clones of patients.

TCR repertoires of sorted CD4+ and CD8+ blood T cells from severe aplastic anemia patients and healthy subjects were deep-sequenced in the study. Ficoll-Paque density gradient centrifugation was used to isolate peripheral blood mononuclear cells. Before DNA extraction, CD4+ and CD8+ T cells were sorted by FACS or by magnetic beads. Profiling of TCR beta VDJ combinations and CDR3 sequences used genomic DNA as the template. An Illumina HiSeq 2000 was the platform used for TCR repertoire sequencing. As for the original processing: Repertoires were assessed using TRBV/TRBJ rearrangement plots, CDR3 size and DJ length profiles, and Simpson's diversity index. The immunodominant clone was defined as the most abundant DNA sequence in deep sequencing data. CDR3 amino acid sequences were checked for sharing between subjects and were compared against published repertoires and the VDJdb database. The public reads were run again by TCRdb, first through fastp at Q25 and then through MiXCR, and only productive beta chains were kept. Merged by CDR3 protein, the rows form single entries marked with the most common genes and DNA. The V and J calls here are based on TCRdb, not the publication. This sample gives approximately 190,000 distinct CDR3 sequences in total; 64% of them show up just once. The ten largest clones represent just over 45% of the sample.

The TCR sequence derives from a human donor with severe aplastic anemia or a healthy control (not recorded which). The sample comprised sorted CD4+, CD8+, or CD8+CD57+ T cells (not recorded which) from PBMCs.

The CDR3 sequence is CSASGLAGVSDTQYF. In nucleotide form, the sequence is TGCAGTGCTTCAGGACTAGCGGGGGTATCAGATACGCAGTATTTT. The chain links TRBV20-1 with TRBJ2-3; TRBD2 agrees with 13 junctional bases. Taken from the germline V gene (reference sequence), the CDR1 and CDR2 loops are DFQATT and SNEGSKA. From its cysteine to its phenylalanine, the CDR3 spans 15 amino acids. The only DNA kept is the CDR3, 45 bases in frame from the first base. The junction shows trimming of 5 bases on V and 4 bases on J, and the gene matches do not reach 6 bases of it.